This entry lists 18 T cell receptor beta chains sequenced from one sample in a study of CD8+CD57+ T cells in acquired aplastic anemia. Genomic DNA, the template, was used for profiling of the TCR beta VDJ and CDR3. TCRdb fed the reads into MiXCR, producing one record per CDR3 protein. Counted here are about 210,000 distinct CDR3 sequences, around 63% occurring once; the ten biggest clones make up less than 30%. Sequenced sample: sorted CD4+, CD8+, or CD8+CD57+ T cells (not recorded which) from PBMCs. The receptors derive from a human donor in good health.

The chain carries TRBV20-1 and TRBJ2-7, with 8 bases fitting TRBD2. The CDR3 consists of 18 residues. Germline V gene sequence: CDR1 DFQATT, CDR2 SNEGSKA (reference sequence). The ends lost 0 bases at V and 1 base at J; junction bases unmatched: 14. CDR3 in amino acids: CSARDPLPVSGRSYEQYF. The CDR3 bases are TGCAGTGCTAGAGATCCCCTCCCGGTAAGCGGGAGATCCTACGAGCAGTACTTC.

This clonotype was observed many times. This chain joins TRBV19 and TRBJ2-7; unclear D gene. The CDR3 length is 12 residues. Germline assignment: CDR1 LNHDA and CDR2 SQIVND (reference sequence). V was cut by 6 bases and J by 0 bases, with 6 bases left in between. The DNA for the CDR3 is TGTGCCAGTAGCATCGACTCCTACGAGCAGTACTTC. It specifies CASSIDSYEQYF.

V usage is TRBV4-1 and J usage is TRBJ2-1; the D is unclear. Looked up from germline, CDR1 is MGHRA and CDR2 is YSYEKL. V lost 1 base and J lost 8, with 6 bases in between. The CDR3 spans 12 residues. The CDR3 DNA follows: TGCGCCAGCAGCCAAGTAGTCGATGAGCAGTTCTTC. Its protein is CASSQVVDEQFF.

In this sample, this clonotype turned up once. The chain uses TRBV7-3 and TRBJ2-7; 8 nucleotides align to TRBD2. The CDR3 loop spans 14 amino acids. With 5 bases clipped from V and 4 bases from J, the junction kept 7 bases outside the gene matches. Germline V gene lookup returns CDR1 SGHTA and CDR2 FQGTGA. CDR3 residues: CASSAAVAGYEQYF. In DNA, the CDR3 is TGTGCCAGCAGCGCCGCAGTAGCGGGATACGAGCAGTACTTC.

This clonotype occurred once. This rearrangement joins TRBV20-1 to TRBJ1-2, with a weak D call TRBD1 (6 bases). This CDR3 has 10 amino acids. The V gene's germline CDR1 is DFQATT and CDR2 SNEGSKA (reference sequence). The ends were cut back, 6 bases at V and 8 bases at J, with 10 bases in the middle. The DNA of the CDR3 is TGCAGTGCGGGGACAAGGGGCTACACCTTC. Residues: CSAGTRGYTF.

This rearrangement joins TRBV15 to TRBJ1-2, with D hard to call. CDR1 is LNHNV, CDR2 YYDKDF, per germline (reference sequence). The CDR3 consists of 16 residues. Trimming cost V 0 bases and J 3 bases, with 14 bases left between them. CDR3 region: CATSRESGSSYYGYTF. CDR3 nucleotide sequence: TGTGCCACCAGCAGAGAGTCCGGCAGCAGTTACTATGGCTACACCTTC. Drawing the rest from reference TRBV15 and TRBJ1-2, the complete variable domain is DAMVIQNPRYQVTQFGKPVTLSCSQTLNHNVMYWYQQKSSQAPKLLFHYYDKDFNNEADTPDNFQSRRPNTSFCFLDIRSPGLGDTAMYLCATSRESGSSYYGYTFGSGTRLTVV.

As concerns this clonotype: Germline is not matched at one junction end, which may reflect a read error. For the CDR3, the DNA is TGTGCCATCAGTGAGTTGGGACATCCGGCGGGAGGCTACGCCTTC. This sequence encodes CAISELGHPAGGYAF. The gene calls are TRBV10-3 and TRBJ1-2; TRBD1 might be the D (6 bases). This CDR3 is built from 15 residues. Germline V CDR1 and CDR2: ENHRY, SYGVKD.

The V call is TRBV7-3, the J call TRBJ2-3; 14 bases map to TRBD2. V dropped 1 base and J dropped 2; count of bases not matched to a gene: 5. The CDR3 is 18 residues long. CDR1 SGHTA and CDR2 FQGTGA come from the germline V gene. In nucleotides, the CDR3 is TGTGCCAGCAGCTTAAATCAGGGACTAGCGGGGGACACAGATACGCAGTATTTT. Translated: CASSLNQGLAGDTDTQYF.

The chain recombines TRBV29-1 with TRBJ1-1, with D possibly matching TRBD1 (6 bases). This CDR3 has 11 amino acids. Germline CDR1 and CDR2: SQVTM and ANQGSEA. Deletions cut 6 bases from V and 6 bases from J, with 11 bases between. DNA for the CDR3: TGCAGCGTGCTCAGGGGTTCTGAAGCTTTCTTT. It encodes CSVLRGSEAFF.

The chain couples TRBV20-1 to TRBJ2-5; 11 nucleotides line up with TRBD2. The germline CDR1 and CDR2 sequences are DFQATT and SNEGSKA (reference sequence). With V trimmed by 0 bases and J by 0 bases, 12 bases remained unmatched. This CDR3 has 19 amino acids. The CDR3 loop reads CSARDQRLAGGFYQETQYF. The CDR3 DNA reads as TGCAGTGCTAGAGATCAGAGATTAGCGGGGGGGTTCTACCAAGAGACCCAGTACTTC.

The genes are TRBV7-2 and TRBJ1-2; D gene unclear. The germline V and J ends were trimmed by 1 base and 7 bases, with 10 bases remaining between them. CDR3 length equals 13 residues. Germline V gene sequence: CDR1 SGHTA, CDR2 FQGNSA. The CDR3 coding sequence is TGTGCCAGCAGCTTAGTGGAGGCAGCTGGCTACACCTTC. It encodes CASSLVEAAGYTF.

The genes are TRBV7-8 and TRBJ2-7; TRBD2 is a possible D gene (6 bases). CDR3 length: 16 amino acids. The germline V gene has CDR1 SGHVS and CDR2 FQNEAQ. V was cut by 4 bases and J by 9 bases, with 25 bases left in between. The CDR3 DNA is TGTGCCAGCAGCTATACGGGACTTTTTCAGTTCGGTGGGCAGTACTTC. Translating gives CASSYTGLFQFGGQYF.

Only a few counts were recorded for this clonotype. The V and J genes are TRBV20-1 and TRBJ2-1, with 9 bases fitting TRBD1. The CDR3 has 14 residues. The junction had 6 bases not matched to a gene; V was cut back by 5 bases and J by 4 bases. Germline CDR1 and CDR2: DFQATT and SNEGSKA (reference sequence). CDR3 DNA: TGCAGTGCTTCTTTGGGACAGGGTTACAATGAGCAGTTCTTC. This sequence encodes CSASLGQGYNEQFF.

The chain links TRBV5-4 to TRBJ2-5; 10 bases fit TRBD1. The J segment lost 2 bases and the V segment lost 1 base, leaving 2 bases of the junction unmatched. Germline lookup yields CDR1 SGHNT and CDR2 YYREEE (reference sequence). CDR3 length: 15 amino acids. Here the CDR3 DNA reads TGTGCCAGCAGCTTGTGGGACAGGGGTCAAGAGACCCAGTACTTC. The encoded protein is CASSLWDRGQETQYF.

In this sample, this clonotype turned up a few times. J is TRBJ1-5 and V is TRBV24-1; D possibly corresponds to TRBD1 (6 bases). V was trimmed by 4 bases and J by 2 bases, leaving 14 bases between them. CDR3 length: 16 amino acids. Germline CDR1 KGHDR, CDR2 SFDVKD. The CDR3 coding sequence is TGTGCCACCAGTGACGTCAGGGAGGGGGGCAATCAGCCCCAGCATTTT. Protein product: CATSDVREGGNQPQHF.

The chain couples TRBV2 to TRBJ2-3; D uncertain. The CDR3 contains 13 residues. The V gene lost 5 bases and the J gene lost 4 bases, with 10 bases spanning the gap. Germline CDR1 reads SNHLY; CDR2 reads FYNNEI. The CDR3 nucleotides are TGTGCCAGCAGTCCGCAACGTCCAGATACGCAGTATTTT. It yields the protein CASSPQRPDTQYF.

The CDR3 sequence: CASSLEETGGNGYTF. The DNA for the CDR3 is TGTGCCAGCAGCTTAGAGGAGACAGGGGGCAATGGCTACACCTTC. This rearrangement joins TRBV7-9 to TRBJ1-2; TRBD1 matches at 10 bases. This CDR3 has 15 residues. V dropped 1 base and J dropped 6; count of bases not matched to a gene: 5. The germline V gene encodes CDR1 SEHNR and CDR2 FQNEAQ (reference sequence).

The chain couples TRBV2 to TRBJ1-2, with D unresolved. Germline values: CDR1 SNHLY, CDR2 FYNNEI. This CDR3 region has 13 residues. Deletions cut 3 bases from V and 1 base from J, with 6 bases between. CDR3 sequence: CASSDAGNYGYTF. For the CDR3, the DNA is TGTGCCAGCAGTGACGCGGGTAACTATGGCTACACCTTC.